The clone carrying this T cell receptor (beta chain) was recorded many times. Its antigen remains unidentified. This sample is part of a study of T-cell memory formation after mild COVID-19. Study-wide results and limits: Pre-infection memory harbored some responding clones, suggesting cross-reactive memory joined.

Germline CDR1 and CDR2: MNHNS and SASEGT. V lost 2 bases and J lost 1, with 12 bases in between. The CDR3 runs to 16 residues. TCRdb ran MiXCR on the 5' RACE reads and lists one entry per CDR3 protein. The profile shows over 12,000 distinct CDR3 sequences, around 21% of them singletons. The TCR comes from a man between 18 and 29 years old who had mild COVID-19 (a few samples of this study predate the infection). Cell type and time point are not known. V is TRBV6-1 and J is TRBJ1-5; D gene uncertain. The specimen sequenced was PBMCs or a T cell subset sorted from them (not recorded which). The CDR3 sequence is CASSEPPRPSNQPQHF. CDR3 DNA: TGTGCCAGCAGTGAACCCCCCAGGCCCAGCAATCAGCCCCAGCATTTT.